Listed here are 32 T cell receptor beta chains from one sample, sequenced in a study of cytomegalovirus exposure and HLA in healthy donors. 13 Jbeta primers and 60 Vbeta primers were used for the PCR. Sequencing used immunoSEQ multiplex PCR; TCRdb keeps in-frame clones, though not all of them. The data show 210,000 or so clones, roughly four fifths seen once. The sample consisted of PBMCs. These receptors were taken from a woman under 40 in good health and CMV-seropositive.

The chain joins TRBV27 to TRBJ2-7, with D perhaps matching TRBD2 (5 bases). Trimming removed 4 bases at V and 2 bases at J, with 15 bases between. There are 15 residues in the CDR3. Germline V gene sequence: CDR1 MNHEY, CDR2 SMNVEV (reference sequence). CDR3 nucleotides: TGTGCCAGCAGTTCCCCGGTCAGGACTCCCTACGAGCAGTACTTC. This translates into CASSSPVRTPYEQYF.

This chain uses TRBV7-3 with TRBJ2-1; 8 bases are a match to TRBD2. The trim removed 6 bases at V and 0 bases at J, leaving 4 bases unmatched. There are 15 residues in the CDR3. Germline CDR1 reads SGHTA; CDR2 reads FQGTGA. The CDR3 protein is CASRAGGGSYNEQFF. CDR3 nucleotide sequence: TGTGCCAGCAGGGCCGGGGGGGGCTCCTACAATGAGCAGTTCTTC.

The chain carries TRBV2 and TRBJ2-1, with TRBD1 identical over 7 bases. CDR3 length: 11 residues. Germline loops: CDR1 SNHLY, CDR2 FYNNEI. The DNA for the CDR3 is TGTGGAGGACAGGAGTACAATGAGCAGTTCTTC. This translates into CGGQEYNEQFF. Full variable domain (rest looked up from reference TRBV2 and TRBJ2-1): EPEVTQTPSHQVTQMGQEVILRCVPISNHLYFYWYRQILGQKVEFLVSFYNNEISEKSEIFDDQFSVERPDGSNFTLKIRSTKLEDSAMYFCGGQEYNEQFFGPGTRLTVL.

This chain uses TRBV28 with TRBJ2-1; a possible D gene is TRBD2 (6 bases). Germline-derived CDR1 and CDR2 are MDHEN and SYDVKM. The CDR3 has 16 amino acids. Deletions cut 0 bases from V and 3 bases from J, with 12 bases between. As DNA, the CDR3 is TGTGCCAGCAGTTTATGGGCTAGCGTGGGCTACAATGAGCAGTTCTTC. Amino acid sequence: CASSLWASVGYNEQFF. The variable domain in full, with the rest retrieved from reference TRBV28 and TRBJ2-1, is DVKVTQSSRYLVKRTGEKVFLECVQDMDHENMFWYRQDPGLGLRLIYFSYDVKMKEKGDIPEGYSVSREKKERFSLILESASTNQTSMYLCASSLWASVGYNEQFFGPGTRLTVL.

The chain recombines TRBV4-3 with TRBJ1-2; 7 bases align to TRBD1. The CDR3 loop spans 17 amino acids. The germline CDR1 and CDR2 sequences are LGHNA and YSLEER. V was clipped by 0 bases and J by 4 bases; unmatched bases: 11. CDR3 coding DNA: TGCGCCAGCAGCCAAGACATAAACAGGGGAAGGGGCTATGGCTACACCTTC. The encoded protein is CASSQDINRGRGYGYTF.

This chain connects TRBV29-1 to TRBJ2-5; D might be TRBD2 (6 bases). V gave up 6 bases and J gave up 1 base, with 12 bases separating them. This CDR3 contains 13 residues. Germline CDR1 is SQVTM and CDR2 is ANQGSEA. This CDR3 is CSVARDFQETQYF. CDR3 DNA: TGCAGCGTGGCGAGGGACTTCCAAGAGACCCAGTACTTC.

The CDR3 reads CASSEGRAGYTF. The CDR3 nucleotides are TGTGCCAGCAGCGAGGGCAGGGCTGGCTACACCTTC. The chain joins TRBV9 to TRBJ1-2, with a weak D call TRBD1 (5 bases). This CDR3 region has 12 residues. From germline, CDR1 is SGDLS and CDR2 YYNGEE. V was cut by 3 bases and J by 7 bases, with 10 bases left in between.

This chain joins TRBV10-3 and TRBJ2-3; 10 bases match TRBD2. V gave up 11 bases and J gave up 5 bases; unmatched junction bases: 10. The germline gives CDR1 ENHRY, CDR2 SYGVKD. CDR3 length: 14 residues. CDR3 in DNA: TGTGCCGTTCGGAGCGGGGGGGCTAGAGATACGCAGTATTTT. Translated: CAVRSGGARDTQYF.

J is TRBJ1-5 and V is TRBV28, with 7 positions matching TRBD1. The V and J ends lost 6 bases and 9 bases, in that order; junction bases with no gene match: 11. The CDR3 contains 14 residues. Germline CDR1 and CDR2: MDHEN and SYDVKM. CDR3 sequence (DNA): TGTGCCAGCAGAATGACAGGGCCCCCAGGGCCCCAGCATTTT. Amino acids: CASRMTGPPGPQHF. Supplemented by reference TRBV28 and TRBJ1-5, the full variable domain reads DVKVTQSSRYLVKRTGEKVFLECVQDMDHENMFWYRQDPGLGLRLIYFSYDVKMKEKGDIPEGYSVSREKKERFSLILESASTNQTSMYLCASRMTGPPGPQHFGDGTRLSIL.

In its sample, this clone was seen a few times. The CDR3 region is CASSESDSPSYGYTF. CDR3 nucleotide sequence: TGTGCCAGCAGTGAGAGCGACAGCCCGTCCTATGGCTACACCTTC. V is TRBV6-1 and J is TRBJ1-2, with a tentative D call TRBD1 (5 bases). This CDR3 has 15 amino acids. The V gene lost 3 bases and the J gene lost 4 bases, with 15 bases spanning the gap. Germline CDR1 reads MNHNS; CDR2 reads SASEGT.

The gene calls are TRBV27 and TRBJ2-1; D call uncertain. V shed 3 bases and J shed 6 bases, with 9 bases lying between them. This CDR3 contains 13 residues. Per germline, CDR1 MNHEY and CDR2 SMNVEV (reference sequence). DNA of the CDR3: TGTGCCAGCAGTTTCAACAACCCCAATGAGCAGTTCTTC. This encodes CASSFNNPNEQFF.

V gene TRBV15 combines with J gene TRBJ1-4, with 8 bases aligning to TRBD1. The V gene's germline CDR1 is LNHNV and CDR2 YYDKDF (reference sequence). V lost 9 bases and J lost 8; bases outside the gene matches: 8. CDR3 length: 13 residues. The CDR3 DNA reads TGTGCCACATCACGGACAGGGACCGAAAAACTGTTTTTT. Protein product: CATSRTGTEKLFF.

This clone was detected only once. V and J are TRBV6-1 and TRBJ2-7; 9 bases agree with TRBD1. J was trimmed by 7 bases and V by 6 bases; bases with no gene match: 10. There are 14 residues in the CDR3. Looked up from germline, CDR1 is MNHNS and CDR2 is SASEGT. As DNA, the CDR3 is TGTGCCAGCAGGGCCGGGACAGGGACTCGGGAGCAGTACTTC. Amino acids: CASRAGTGTREQYF.

As DNA, the CDR3 is TGTGCCAGCAGCTTGGGAGACAGTAAGAACACCATATATTTT. This translates into CASSLGDSKNTIYF. The chain joins TRBV5-6 to TRBJ1-3, with D possibly TRBD1 on 5 matching bases. CDR1 and CDR2 from the germline V gene are SGHDT and YYEEEE. Trimming pared 0 bases from V and 7 bases from J, leaving 11 bases between. The CDR3 contains 14 residues.

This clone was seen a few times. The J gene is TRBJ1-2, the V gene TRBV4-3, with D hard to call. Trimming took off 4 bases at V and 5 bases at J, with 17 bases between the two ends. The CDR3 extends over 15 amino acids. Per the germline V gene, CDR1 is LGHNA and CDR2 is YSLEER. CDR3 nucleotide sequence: TGCGCCAGCAGCCCCTCGGGGTCGGGGATTTATGGCTACACCTTC. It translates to CASSPSGSGIYGYTF.

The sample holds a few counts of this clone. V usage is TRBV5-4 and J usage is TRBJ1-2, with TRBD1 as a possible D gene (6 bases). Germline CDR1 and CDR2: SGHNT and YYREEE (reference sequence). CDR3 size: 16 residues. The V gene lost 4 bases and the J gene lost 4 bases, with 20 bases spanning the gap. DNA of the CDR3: TGTGCCAGCAGCCCCTCCCCCGAGCGGGGGGCCTATGGCTACACCTTC. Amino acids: CASSPSPERGAYGYTF.

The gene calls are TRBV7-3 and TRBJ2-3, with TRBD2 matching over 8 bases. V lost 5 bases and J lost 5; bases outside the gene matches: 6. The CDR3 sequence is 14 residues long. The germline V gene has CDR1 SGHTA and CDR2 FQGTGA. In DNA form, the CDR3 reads TGTGCCAGCAGCCGGGGGGGGGCCGTAGATACGCAGTATTTT. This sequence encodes CASSRGGAVDTQYF.

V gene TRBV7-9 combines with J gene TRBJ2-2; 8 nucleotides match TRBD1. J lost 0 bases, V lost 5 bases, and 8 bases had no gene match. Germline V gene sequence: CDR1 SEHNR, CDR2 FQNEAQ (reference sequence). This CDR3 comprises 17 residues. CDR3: CASSRGQATANTGELFF. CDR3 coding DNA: TGTGCCAGCAGCCGGGGACAGGCCACTGCGAACACCGGGGAGCTGTTTTTT.

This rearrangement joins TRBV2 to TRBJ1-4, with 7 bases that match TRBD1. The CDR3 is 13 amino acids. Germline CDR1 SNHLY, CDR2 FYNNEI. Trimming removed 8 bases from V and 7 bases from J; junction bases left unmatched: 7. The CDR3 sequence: CASSRGSGEKLFF. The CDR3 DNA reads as TGTGCCAGCTCCAGGGGGTCTGGTGAAAAACTGTTTTTT.

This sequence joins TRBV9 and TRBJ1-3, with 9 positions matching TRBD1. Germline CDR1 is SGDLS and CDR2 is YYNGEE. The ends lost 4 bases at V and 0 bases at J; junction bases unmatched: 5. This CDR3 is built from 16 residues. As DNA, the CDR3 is TGTGCCAGCAGCCCTGGGACAGGGTACTCTGGAAACACCATATATTTT. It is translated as CASSPGTGYSGNTIYF.

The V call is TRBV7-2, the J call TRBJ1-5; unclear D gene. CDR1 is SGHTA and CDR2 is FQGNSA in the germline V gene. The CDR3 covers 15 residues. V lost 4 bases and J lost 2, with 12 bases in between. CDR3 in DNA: TGTGCCAGCAGCTCCCCTGGAGGTGGCAATCAGCCCCAGCATTTT. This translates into CASSSPGGGNQPQHF.

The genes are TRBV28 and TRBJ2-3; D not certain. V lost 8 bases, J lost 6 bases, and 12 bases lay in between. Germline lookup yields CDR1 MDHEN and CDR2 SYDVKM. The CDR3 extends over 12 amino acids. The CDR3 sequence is CASVSNRDTQYF. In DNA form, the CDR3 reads TGTGCCAGCGTCTCAAACCGGGATACGCAGTATTTT.

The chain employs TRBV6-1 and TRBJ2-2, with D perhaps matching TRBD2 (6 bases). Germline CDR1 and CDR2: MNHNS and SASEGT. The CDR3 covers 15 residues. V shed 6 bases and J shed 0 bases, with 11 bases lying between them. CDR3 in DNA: TGTGCCAGCAGGACCGGGACTGCGAACACCGGGGAGCTGTTTTTT. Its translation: CASRTGTANTGELFF.

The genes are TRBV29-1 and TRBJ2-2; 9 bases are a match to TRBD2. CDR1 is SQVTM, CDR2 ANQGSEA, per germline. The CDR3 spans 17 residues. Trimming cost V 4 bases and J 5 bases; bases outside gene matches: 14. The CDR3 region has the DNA TGCAGCGTTGTCCCAAACTATTTAGCGGGAGATACCGGGGAGCTGTTTTTT. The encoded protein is CSVVPNYLAGDTGELFF.

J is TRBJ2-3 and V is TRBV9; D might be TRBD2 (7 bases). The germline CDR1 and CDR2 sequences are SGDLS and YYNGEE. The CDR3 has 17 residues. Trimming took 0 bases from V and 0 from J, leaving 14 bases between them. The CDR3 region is CASSVGGGGASTDTQYF. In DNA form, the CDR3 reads TGTGCCAGCAGCGTAGGCGGGGGCGGGGCCAGCACAGATACGCAGTATTTT.

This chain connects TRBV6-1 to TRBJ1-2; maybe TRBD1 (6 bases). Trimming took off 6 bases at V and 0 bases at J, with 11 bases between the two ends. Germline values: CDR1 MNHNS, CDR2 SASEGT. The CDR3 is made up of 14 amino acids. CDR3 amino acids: CASSLRGSNYGYTF. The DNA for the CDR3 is TGTGCCAGCAGCCTCAGGGGTTCTAACTATGGCTACACCTTC.

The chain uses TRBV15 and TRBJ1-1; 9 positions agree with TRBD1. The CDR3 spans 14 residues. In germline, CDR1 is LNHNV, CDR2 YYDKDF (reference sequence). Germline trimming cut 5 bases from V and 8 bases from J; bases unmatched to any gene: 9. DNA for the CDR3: TGTGCCACCAGCGGGCTACAGGGGGCAGCCGAAGCTTTCTTT. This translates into CATSGLQGAAEAFF. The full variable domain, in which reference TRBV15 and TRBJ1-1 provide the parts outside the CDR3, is DAMVIQNPRYQVTQFGKPVTLSCSQTLNHNVMYWYQQKSSQAPKLLFHYYDKDFNNEADTPDNFQSRRPNTSFCFLDIRSPGLGDTAMYLCATSGLQGAAEAFFGQGTRLTVV.

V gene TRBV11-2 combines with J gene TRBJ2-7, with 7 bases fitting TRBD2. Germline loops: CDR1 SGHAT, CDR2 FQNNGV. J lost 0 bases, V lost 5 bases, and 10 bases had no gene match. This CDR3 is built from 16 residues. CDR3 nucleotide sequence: TGTGCCAGCAGCCTGGCCTCGCGGGAGAGCTCCTACGAGCAGTACTTC. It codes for CASSLASRESSYEQYF.

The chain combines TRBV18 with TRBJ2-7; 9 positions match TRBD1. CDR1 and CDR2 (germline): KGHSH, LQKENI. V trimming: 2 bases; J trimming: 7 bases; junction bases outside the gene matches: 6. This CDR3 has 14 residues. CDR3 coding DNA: TGTGCCAGCTCACCAGGGACAGGGATGAGGGAGCAGTACTTC. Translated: CASSPGTGMREQYF.

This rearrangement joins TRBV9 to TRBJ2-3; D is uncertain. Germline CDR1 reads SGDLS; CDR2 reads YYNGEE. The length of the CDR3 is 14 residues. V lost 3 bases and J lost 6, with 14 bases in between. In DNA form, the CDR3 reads TGTGCCAGCAGCGCAGGCCCCGGATTGGATACGCAGTATTTT. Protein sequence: CASSAGPGLDTQYF.

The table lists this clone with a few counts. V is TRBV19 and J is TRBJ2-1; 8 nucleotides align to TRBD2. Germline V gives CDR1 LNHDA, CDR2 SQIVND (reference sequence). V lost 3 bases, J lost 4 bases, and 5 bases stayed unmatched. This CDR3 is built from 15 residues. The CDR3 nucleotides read TGTGCCAGTAGTATCTCGGGACTAGGGTACAATGAGCAGTTCTTC. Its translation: CASSISGLGYNEQFF. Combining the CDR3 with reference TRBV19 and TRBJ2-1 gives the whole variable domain DGGITQSPKYLFRKEGQNVTLSCEQNLNHDAMYWYRQDPGQGLRLIYYSQIVNDFQKGDIAEGYSVSREKKESFPLTVTSAQKNPTAFYLCASSISGLGYNEQFFGPGTRLTVL.

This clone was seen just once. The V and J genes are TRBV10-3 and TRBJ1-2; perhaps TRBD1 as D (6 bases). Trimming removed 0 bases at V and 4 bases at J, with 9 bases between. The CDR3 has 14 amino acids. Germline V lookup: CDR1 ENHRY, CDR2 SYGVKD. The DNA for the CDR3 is TGTGCCATCAGTGAGTCTCAGACAGGCTATGGCTACACCTTC. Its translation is CAISESQTGYGYTF.